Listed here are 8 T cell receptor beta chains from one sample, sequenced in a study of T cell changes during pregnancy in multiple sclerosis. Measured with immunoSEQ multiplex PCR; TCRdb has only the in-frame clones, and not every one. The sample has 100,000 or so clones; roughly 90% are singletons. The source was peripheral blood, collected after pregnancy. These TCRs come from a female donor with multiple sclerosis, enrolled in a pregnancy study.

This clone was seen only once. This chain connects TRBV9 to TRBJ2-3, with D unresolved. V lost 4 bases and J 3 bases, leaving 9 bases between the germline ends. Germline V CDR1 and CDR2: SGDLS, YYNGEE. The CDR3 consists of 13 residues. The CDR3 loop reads CASSLFKTDTQYF. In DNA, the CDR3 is TGTGCCAGCAGCCTATTCAAGACAGATACGCAGTATTTT.

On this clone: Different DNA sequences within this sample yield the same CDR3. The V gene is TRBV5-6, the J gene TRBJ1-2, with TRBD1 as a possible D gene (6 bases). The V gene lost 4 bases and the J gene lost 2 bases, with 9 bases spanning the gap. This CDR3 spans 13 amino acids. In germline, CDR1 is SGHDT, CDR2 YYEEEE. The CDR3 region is CASSPDRNYGYTF. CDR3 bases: TGTGCCAGCAGCCCCGACAGGAACTATGGCTACACCTTC.

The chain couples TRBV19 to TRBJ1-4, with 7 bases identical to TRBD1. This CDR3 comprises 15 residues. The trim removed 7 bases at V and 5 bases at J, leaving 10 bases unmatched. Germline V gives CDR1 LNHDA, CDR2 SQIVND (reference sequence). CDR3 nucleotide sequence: TGTGCCAGTATGAAGTCTAGGGGGCCGAATGAAAAACTGTTTTTT. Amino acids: CASMKSRGPNEKLFF.

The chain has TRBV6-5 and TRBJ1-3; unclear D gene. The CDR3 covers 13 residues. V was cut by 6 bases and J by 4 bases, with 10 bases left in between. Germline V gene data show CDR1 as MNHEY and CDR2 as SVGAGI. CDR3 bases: TGTGCCAGCAGCCAATTGTCAGGAAACACCATATATTTT. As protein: CASSQLSGNTIYF.

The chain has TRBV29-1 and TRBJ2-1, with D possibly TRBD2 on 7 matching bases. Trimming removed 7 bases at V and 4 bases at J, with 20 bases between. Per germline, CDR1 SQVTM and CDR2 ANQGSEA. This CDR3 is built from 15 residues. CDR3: CSGTYGGGLYNEQFF. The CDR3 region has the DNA TGCAGCGGCACCTATGGCGGGGGCCTTTACAATGAGCAGTTCTTC.

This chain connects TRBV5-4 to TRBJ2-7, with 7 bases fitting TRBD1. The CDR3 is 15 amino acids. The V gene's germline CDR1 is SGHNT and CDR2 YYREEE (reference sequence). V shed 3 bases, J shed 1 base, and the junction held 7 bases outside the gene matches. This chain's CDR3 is CASSSYRDRSYEQYF. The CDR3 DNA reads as TGTGCCAGCAGCTCGTACCGGGACAGATCCTACGAGCAGTACTTC.

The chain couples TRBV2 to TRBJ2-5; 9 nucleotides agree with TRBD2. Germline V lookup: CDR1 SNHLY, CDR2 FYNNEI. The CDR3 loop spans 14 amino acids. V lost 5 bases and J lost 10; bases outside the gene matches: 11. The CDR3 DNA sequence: TGTGCCAGCAGTTCGTTGCGGGGGGGCGGGGACCAGTACTTC. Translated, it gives CASSSLRGGGDQYF.

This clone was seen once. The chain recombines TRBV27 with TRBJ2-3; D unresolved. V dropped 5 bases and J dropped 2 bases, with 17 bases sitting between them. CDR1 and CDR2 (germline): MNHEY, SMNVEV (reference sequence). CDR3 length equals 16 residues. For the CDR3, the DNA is TGTGCCAGCAGTCCCTTATTTCTACAGAACACAGATACGCAGTATTTT. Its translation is CASSPLFLQNTDTQYF.